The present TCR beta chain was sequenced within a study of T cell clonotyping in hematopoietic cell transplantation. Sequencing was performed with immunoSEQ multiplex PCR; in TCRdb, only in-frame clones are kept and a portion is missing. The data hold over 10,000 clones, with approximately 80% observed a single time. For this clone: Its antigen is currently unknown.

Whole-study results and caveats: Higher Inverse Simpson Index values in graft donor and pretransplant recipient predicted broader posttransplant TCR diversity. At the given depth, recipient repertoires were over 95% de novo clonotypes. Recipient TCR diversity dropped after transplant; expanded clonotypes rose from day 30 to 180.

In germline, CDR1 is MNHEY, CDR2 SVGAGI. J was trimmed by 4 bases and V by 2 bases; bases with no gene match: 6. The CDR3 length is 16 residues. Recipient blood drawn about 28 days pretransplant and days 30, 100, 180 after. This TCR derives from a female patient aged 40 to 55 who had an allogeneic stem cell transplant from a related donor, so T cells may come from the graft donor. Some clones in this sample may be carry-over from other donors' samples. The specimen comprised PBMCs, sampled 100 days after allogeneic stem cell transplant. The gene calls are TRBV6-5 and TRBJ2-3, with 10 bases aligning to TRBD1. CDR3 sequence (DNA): TGTGCCAGCAGTTACGCCGGGACAGGGGACCCAGATACGCAGTATTTT. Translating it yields CASSYAGTGDPDTQYF.